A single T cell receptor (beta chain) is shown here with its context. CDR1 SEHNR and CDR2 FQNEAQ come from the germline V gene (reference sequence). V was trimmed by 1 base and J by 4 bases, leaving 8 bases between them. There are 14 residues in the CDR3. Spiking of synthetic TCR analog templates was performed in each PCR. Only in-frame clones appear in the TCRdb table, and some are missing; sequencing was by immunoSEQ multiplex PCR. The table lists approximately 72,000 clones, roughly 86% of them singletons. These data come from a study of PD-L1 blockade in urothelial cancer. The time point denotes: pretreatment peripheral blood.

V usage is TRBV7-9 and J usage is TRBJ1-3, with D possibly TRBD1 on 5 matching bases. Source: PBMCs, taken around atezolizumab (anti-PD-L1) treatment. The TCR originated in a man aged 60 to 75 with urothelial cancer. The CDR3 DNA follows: TGTGCCAGCAGCTTAGGGGGCCTGGGAAACACCATATATTTT. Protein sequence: CASSLGGLGNTIYF.